This T cell receptor (beta chain) came from a study of graft-versus-host responses after intestinal transplantation. For the study at large: Transplantation in recipients was multivisceral, liver-intestinal, or isolated intestinal. Recipients uniformly received anti-thymocyte globulin induction, followed by tacrolimus and steroids for roughly three years.

Sequencing was performed with immunoSEQ multiplex PCR; in TCRdb, only in-frame clones are kept and a portion is missing. Of 96,000 or so clones in the sample, 92% were seen once. V shed 1 base, J shed 3 bases, and the junction held 9 bases outside the gene matches. The CDR3 runs to 16 residues. Germline V lookup: CDR1 MGHRA, CDR2 YSYEKL. In regard to this clone: What it binds is not known.

Sequences were derived from unstimulated CD4+ T cells sorted from spleen or lymph node cells, sampled before intestinal transplant. The TCR comes from a human donor who received an intestinal transplant. The chain combines TRBV4-1 with TRBJ2-7, with 7 bases matching TRBD1. The CDR3, as DNA: TGCGCCAGCAGCCAAGGTAGAACACAGGGGTTCTACGAGCAGTACTTC. It translates to CASSQGRTQGFYEQYF.